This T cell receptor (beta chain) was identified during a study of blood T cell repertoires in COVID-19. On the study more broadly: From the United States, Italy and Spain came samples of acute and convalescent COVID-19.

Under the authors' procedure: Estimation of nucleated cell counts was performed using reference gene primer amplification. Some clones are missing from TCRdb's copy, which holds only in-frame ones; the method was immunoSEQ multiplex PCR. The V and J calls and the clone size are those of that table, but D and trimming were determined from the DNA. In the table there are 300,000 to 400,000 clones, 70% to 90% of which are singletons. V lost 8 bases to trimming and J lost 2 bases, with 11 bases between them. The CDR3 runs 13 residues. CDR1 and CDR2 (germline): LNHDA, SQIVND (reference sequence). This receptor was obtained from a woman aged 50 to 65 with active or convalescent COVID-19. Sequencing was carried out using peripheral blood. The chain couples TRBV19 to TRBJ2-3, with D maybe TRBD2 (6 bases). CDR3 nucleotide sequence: TGTGCCAGTGGGAGGAGTCTCACAGATACGCAGTATTTT. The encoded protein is CASGRSLTDTQYF.